This is a list of T cell receptor beta chains from one sample in a study of vaccination and CD4 T cells after COVID-19. TCRdb ran MiXCR on the PCR reads and lists one entry per CDR3 protein. The sample records 15,000 to 20,000 distinct CDR3 sequences, approximately 62% being singletons. Sample: CD4+ T cells from blood, taken after SARS-CoV-2 vaccination. The receptors were sampled from a human donor who had recovered from COVID-19. The CDR3 runs from the conserved cysteine through the conserved F or W. D genes are given only for firm matches. Clone size is given for some rows only: seen once, a few or many times, or a class if the clone is expanded.

D gene | CDR3 length | J gene | V gene | clone size | CDR3 protein | CDR3 DNA
- | 16 | TRBJ2-7 | TRBV27 | few | CASSLTPALRRGEQYF | TGTGCCAGCAGTTTAACCCCGGCCTTAAGGAGGGGCGAGCAGTACTTC
- | 12 | TRBJ1-5 | TRBV3-1 | - | CASTLPDQPQHF | TGTGCCAGCACCCTTCCTGATCAGCCCCAGCATTTT
TRBD2 | 14 | TRBJ2-3 | TRBV7-9 | - | CASGTGLAGDTQYF | TGTGCCAGCGGCACCGGACTAGCGGGAGATACGCAGTATTTT
- | 17 | TRBJ2-6 | TRBV6-1 | - | CASSQKPSGVGANVLTF | TGTGCCAGCAGCCAAAAGCCTTCGGGGGTCGGGGCCAACGTCCTGACTTTC
- | 15 | TRBJ2-7 | TRBV18 | - | CASSPDTRAGYEQYF | TGTGCCAGCTCACCAGATACGCGGGCTGGCTACGAGCAGTACTTC
- | 16 | TRBJ1-1 | TRBV7-9 | - | CASSPVGGRVGTEAFF | TGTGCCAGCAGCCCAGTTGGAGGCAGGGTCGGGACTGAAGCTTTCTTT
- | 13 | TRBJ1-2 | TRBV27 | - | CASRAGANYGYTF | TGTGCCAGCAGAGCTGGAGCTAACTATGGCTACACCTTC
TRBD2 | 14 | TRBJ2-5 | TRBV19 | few | CASMSRGTMETQYF | TGTGCCAGTATGTCTCGAGGGACTATGGAGACCCAGTACTTC
TRBD1 | 15 | TRBJ2-2 | TRBV6-1 | - | CASSAGTGIAGELFF | TGTGCCAGCAGTGCGGGGACAGGGATTGCCGGGGAGCTGTTTTTT
- | 14 | TRBJ1-2 | TRBV27 | - | CASSSLSGQSYASF | TGTGCCAGCAGTTCCCTATCTGGACAGTCTTACGCCAGCTTC
- | 15 | TRBJ1-5 | TRBV6-2/TRBV6-3 | - | CASKTGRRANQPQHF | TGTGCCAGCAAAACTGGACGGCGGGCCAATCAGCCCCAGCATTTT
- | 14 | TRBJ2-2 | TRBV7-8 | - | CASSPSANTGELFF | TGTGCCAGCAGTCCCTCAGCGAACACCGGGGAGCTGTTTTTT
TRBD2 | 14 | TRBJ2-1 | TRBV20-1 | - | CSASASGSRHEQFF | TGCAGTGCTAGTGCTAGCGGGAGTAGGCATGAGCAGTTCTTC
- | 13 | TRBJ2-2 | TRBV7-9 | few | CASSPEWTGELFF | TGTGCCAGCAGCCCGGAGTGGACCGGGGAGCTGTTTTTT
- | 15 | TRBJ1-5 | TRBV2 | - | CASSLTPNSNQPQHF | TGTGCCAGCAGCTTGACCCCTAATAGCAATCAGCCCCAGCATTTT
- | 13 | TRBJ1-5 | TRBV5-1 | once | CASSLWGTQPQHF | TGCGCCAGCAGCTTGTGGGGAACGCAGCCCCAGCATTTT
TRBD2 | 14 | TRBJ2-1 | TRBV7-9 | - | CASSFLAGGDEQFF | TGTGCCAGCAGCTTTTTAGCGGGAGGAGACGAGCAGTTCTTC
- | 16 | TRBJ1-4 | TRBV6-1 | few | CATRRAPGPTNEKLFF | TGTGCCACCCGGAGAGCGCCGGGGCCAACTAATGAAAAACTGTTTTTT
TRBD2 | 16 | TRBJ2-5 | TRBV7-8 | - | CASSQWTSGLQETQYF | TGTGCCAGCAGTCAGTGGACTAGCGGGCTTCAAGAGACCCAGTACTTC
- | 10 | TRBJ1-2 | TRBV30 | - | CAPSCYGYTF | TGTGCTCCCAGCTGCTATGGCTACACCTTC
- | 13 | TRBJ1-2 | TRBV6-1 | - | CASSRDGNYGYTF | TGTGCCAGCAGTAGAGACGGGAACTATGGCTACACCTTC
- | 12 | TRBJ1-5 | TRBV12-3/TRBV12-4 | - | CASSLANQPQHF | TGTGCCAGCAGTTTGGCCAATCAGCCCCAGCATTTT
TRBD1 | 13 | TRBJ1-2 | TRBV7-9 | few | CASSLAQGYGYTF | TGTGCCAGCAGCTTAGCACAGGGGTATGGCTACACCTTC
- | 15 | TRBJ2-2 | TRBV24-1 | - | CATSSLGGNTGELFF | TGTGCCACCAGTTCTCTAGGGGGGAACACCGGGGAGCTGTTTTTT
TRBD2 | 12 | TRBJ2-5 | TRBV20-1 | - | CSASRLAETQYF | TGCAGTGCTAGCCGACTAGCAGAGACCCAGTACTTC
- | 13 | TRBJ1-6 | TRBV10-3 | few | CAIRIGYNSPLHF | TGTGCCATCAGAATCGGATATAATTCACCCCTCCACTTT
- | 16 | TRBJ1-1 | TRBV12-3/TRBV12-4 | - | CASSLGRFKGNTEAFF | TGTGCCAGCAGTCTAGGACGGTTTAAGGGAAACACTGAAGCTTTCTTT
- | 15 | TRBJ2-7 | TRBV7-8 | - | CASSQDMAQPYEQYF | TGCGCCAGCAGCCAAGATATGGCACAGCCCTACGAGCAGTACTTC
- | 15 | TRBJ2-3 | TRBV10-3 | few | CAISEERRVGDTQYF | TGTGCCATCAGTGAGGAGCGCAGGGTTGGAGATACGCAGTATTTT
TRBD1 | 15 | TRBJ2-7 | TRBV5-1 | once | CASSLGDREKNEQYF | TGCGCCAGCAGCTTGGGGGACAGGGAGAAGAACGAGCAGTACTTC
- | 14 | TRBJ2-2 | TRBV7-6 | - | CASSLVRGTGELFF | TGTGCCAGCAGCTTAGTACGGGGCACCGGGGAGCTGTTTTTT
TRBD1 | 14 | TRBJ2-7 | TRBV15 | - | CATSRTRDSYEQYF | TGTGCCACCAGCAGAACCCGGGACAGCTACGAGCAGTACTTC
- | 16 | TRBJ1-2 | TRBV11-2 | - | CASSHTSAGPSFGYTF | TGTGCCAGCAGCCACACCTCTGCGGGTCCCTCATTTGGCTACACCTTC
TRBD1 | 14 | TRBJ2-5 | TRBV7-2 | few | CASSRQGLLETQYF | TGTGCCAGCAGCCGACAGGGATTGCTGGAGACCCAGTACTTC
- | 15 | TRBJ2-1 | TRBV5-4 | - | CASSLEAGYEVEQFF | TGTGCCAGCAGCTTGGAGGCGGGATACGAGGTTGAGCAGTTCTTC
TRBD1 | 15 | TRBJ1-6 | TRBV28 | - | CASNFSTGKGSPLHF | TGTGCCAGCAACTTTTCGACAGGGAAAGGTTCACCCCTCCACTTT
TRBD1 | 15 | TRBJ1-5 | TRBV20-1 | few | CSAMVTGGWTQPQHF | TGCAGTGCTATGGTTACAGGGGGCTGGACTCAGCCCCAGCATTTT
- | 14 | TRBJ2-7 | TRBV20-1 | - | CSAVRGGQTYEQYF | TGCAGTGCTGTCCGTGGCGGGCAAACCTACGAGCAGTACTTC
TRBD2 | 15 | TRBJ2-1 | TRBV6-1 | - | CASSRGLAGYNEQFF | TGTGCCAGCAGCCGGGGACTAGCGGGCTACAATGAGCAGTTCTTC
- | 15 | TRBJ1-2 | TRBV6-5 | few | CASSDSTGFNYGYTF | TGTGCCAGCAGTGACTCGACGGGATTTAACTATGGCTACACCTTC
TRBD2 | 17 | TRBJ2-3 | TRBV19 | once | CASSMKLARRPADTQYF | TGTGCCAGTAGTATGAAACTAGCGCGTCGGCCTGCAGATACGCAGTATTTT
- | 14 | TRBJ2-2 | TRBV6-2/TRBV6-3 | - | CASNQGGSYGELFF | TGTGCCAGTAATCAGGGGGGATCGTACGGGGAGCTGTTTTTT
TRBD2 | 14 | TRBJ2-3 | TRBV15 | - | CATRAGGRGDTQYF | TGTGCCACCAGAGCGGGGGGGAGAGGAGATACGCAGTATTTT
TRBD1 | 15 | TRBJ2-3 | TRBV18 | - | CASSPAGGGKDTQYF | TGTGCCAGCTCACCGGCAGGGGGTGGTAAAGATACGCAGTATTTT
- | 13 | TRBJ1-6 | TRBV7-3 | few | CASSLVNGSPLHF | TGTGCCAGCAGCTTAGTCAACGGTTCACCCCTCCACTTT
TRBD1 | 13 | TRBJ1-2 | TRBV27 | few | CASSLNRQGGYTF | TGTGCCAGCAGTTTAAACCGACAGGGAGGCTACACCTTC
- | 13 | TRBJ2-1 | TRBV28 | - | CASRGGSYNEQFF | TGTGCCAGCAGGGGGGGCTCCTACAATGAGCAGTTCTTC
- | 13 | TRBJ1-2 | TRBV5-6 | once | CASSLSGANGYTF | TGTGCCAGCAGCTTGTCCGGGGCTAATGGCTACACCTTC
- | 15 | TRBJ2-1 | TRBV7-2 | - | CASSLAGQGYNEQFF | TGTGCCAGCAGCTTAGCCGGCCAGGGGTACAATGAGCAGTTCTTC
- | 13 | TRBJ1-5 | TRBV2 | - | CASRKDSNQPQHF | TGTGCCAGCAGAAAAGATAGCAATCAGCCCCAGCATTTT
TRBD1 | 16 | TRBJ2-3 | TRBV12-5 | - | CASGSIVGTGTDTQYF | TGTGCTAGTGGGTCGATAGTGGGGACAGGGACAGATACGCAGTATTTT
TRBD2 | 16 | TRBJ2-5 | TRBV20-1 | - | CSAPAFRLAGDETQYF | TGCAGTGCTCCCGCCTTTCGACTAGCGGGAGATGAGACCCAGTACTTC
- | 15 | TRBJ1-3 | TRBV7-2 | - | CASSLRPLFGNTIYF | TGTGCCAGCAGCCTCCGGCCCCTCTTTGGAAACACCATATATTTT
TRBD2 | 17 | TRBJ2-2 | TRBV7-9 | - | CASSLNLASGGAGELFF | TGTGCCAGCAGCCTAAACTTGGCTAGCGGAGGAGCCGGGGAGCTGTTTTTT
- | 15 | TRBJ2-2 | TRBV9 | - | CASSVGTANTGELFF | TGTGCCAGCAGCGTAGGCACAGCGAACACCGGGGAGCTGTTTTTT